This TCR beta chain was identified during a study of T cells in localized non-small cell lung cancer. Study-level points and caveats: Adjacent lung had a median roughly 53 of the 100 largest tumor clones. Uninvolved adjacent lung had higher T cell clonality than tumor and all other tissues.

Only in-frame clones appear in the TCRdb table, and some are missing; sequencing was by immunoSEQ multiplex PCR. There are 35,000 to 45,000 clones in the sample; about four fifths occur only once, and under 45% lies in the top ten. Germline lookup yields CDR1 MDHEN and CDR2 SYDVKM. Germline trimming cut 7 bases from V and 10 bases from J; bases unmatched to any gene: 11. The CDR3 has 13 amino acids. With respect to this clone: The antigen remains unidentified.

Sample: PBMCs, taken before any cancer treatment. This TCR was recovered from a woman aged 40 to 75 with stage II squamous cell lung carcinoma. This rearrangement joins TRBV28 to TRBJ1-2; 8 bases are a match to TRBD1. The CDR3 reads CASTSGTGRAYTF. The CDR3 DNA reads as TGTGCCAGCACCTCCGGGACAGGTCGCGCCTACACCTTC.